Given below is one TCR beta chain in context. This sample was taken from a study of cytomegalovirus exposure and HLA in healthy donors. The CDR3 runs 16 residues. V lost 5 bases and J 0 bases, leaving 15 bases between the germline ends. From germline, CDR1 is SGHTA and CDR2 FQGNSA. Both 60 Vbeta primers and 13 Jbeta primers went into the PCR. Sequencing was performed with immunoSEQ multiplex PCR; in TCRdb, only in-frame clones are kept and a portion is missing. The table includes 100,000 to 150,000 clones, 77% detected once. This TCR came from a male donor in good health and CMV-seropositive. The specimen was PBMCs. The chain recombines TRBV7-2 with TRBJ2-3; D may be TRBD2 (6 bases). This chain's CDR3 is CASSPLPAGSTDTQYF. DNA for the CDR3: TGTGCCAGCAGCCCCCTCCCCGCGGGGAGCACAGATACGCAGTATTTT.